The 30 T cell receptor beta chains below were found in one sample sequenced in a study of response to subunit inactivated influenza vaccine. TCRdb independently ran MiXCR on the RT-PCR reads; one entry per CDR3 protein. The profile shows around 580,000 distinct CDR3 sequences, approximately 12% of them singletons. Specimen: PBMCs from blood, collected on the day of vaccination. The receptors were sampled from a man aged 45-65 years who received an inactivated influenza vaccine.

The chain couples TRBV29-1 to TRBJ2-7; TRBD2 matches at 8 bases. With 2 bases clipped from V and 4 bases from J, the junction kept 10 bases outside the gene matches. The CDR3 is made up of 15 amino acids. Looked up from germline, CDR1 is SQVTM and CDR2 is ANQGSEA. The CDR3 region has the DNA TGCAGCGTTGAACTAGCGGGTAGGGAAGGATACGAGCAGTACTTC. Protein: CSVELAGREGYEQYF.

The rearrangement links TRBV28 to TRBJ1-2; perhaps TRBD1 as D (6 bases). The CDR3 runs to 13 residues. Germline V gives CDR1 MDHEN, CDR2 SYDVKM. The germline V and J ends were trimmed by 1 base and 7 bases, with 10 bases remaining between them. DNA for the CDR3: TGTGCCAGCAGTTTATCAGGGGACGGTGGCTACACCTTC. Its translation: CASSLSGDGGYTF.

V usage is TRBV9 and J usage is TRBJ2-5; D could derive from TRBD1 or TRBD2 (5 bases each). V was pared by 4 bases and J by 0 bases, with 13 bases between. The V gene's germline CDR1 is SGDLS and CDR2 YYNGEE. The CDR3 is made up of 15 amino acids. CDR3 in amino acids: CASSPTGRYQETQYF. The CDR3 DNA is TGTGCCAGCAGCCCGACGGGGCGGTACCAAGAGACCCAGTACTTC.

In DNA, the CDR3 is TGTGCCAGCCTCTCCCCGAATCCCCGGGACAACACAGATACGCAGTATTTT. Protein sequence: CASLSPNPRDNTDTQYF. The chain carries TRBV28 and TRBJ2-3, with D maybe TRBD1 (6 bases). CDR3 length equals 17 residues. Germline CDR1 reads MDHEN; CDR2 reads SYDVKM. Trimming removed 8 bases at V and 2 bases at J, with 23 bases between.

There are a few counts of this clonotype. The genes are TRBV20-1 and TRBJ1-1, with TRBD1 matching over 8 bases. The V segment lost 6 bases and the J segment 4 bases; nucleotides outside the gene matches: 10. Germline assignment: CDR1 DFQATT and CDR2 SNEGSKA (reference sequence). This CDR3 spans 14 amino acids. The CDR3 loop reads CSAKTGVGVTEAFF. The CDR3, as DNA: TGCAGTGCCAAGACAGGGGTGGGAGTCACTGAAGCTTTCTTT.

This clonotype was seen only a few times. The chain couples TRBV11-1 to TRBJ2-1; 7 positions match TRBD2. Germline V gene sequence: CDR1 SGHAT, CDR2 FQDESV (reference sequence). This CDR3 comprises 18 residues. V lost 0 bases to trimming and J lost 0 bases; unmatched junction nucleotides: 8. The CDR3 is CASSLAGLADLSYNEQFF. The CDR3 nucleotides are TGTGCCAGCAGCTTAGCGGGGCTAGCGGACCTCTCCTACAATGAGCAGTTCTTC.

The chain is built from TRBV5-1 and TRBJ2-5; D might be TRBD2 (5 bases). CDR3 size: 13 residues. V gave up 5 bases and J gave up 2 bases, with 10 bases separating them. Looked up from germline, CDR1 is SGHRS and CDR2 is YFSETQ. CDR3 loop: CASRRRAQETQYF. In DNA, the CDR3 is TGCGCCAGCAGAAGGCGGGCTCAAGAGACCCAGTACTTC.

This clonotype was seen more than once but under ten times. CDR3 residues: CASSLGQGAGWSRAFF. In DNA, the CDR3 is TGTGCCAGCAGCTTGGGACAGGGGGCTGGTTGGAGTCGGGCTTTCTTT. The chain employs TRBV5-5 and TRBJ1-1; 10 bases fit TRBD1. The CDR3 loop spans 16 amino acids. The J segment lost 11 bases and the V segment lost 0 bases, leaving 13 bases of the junction unmatched. Germline values: CDR1 SGHKS, CDR2 YYEKEE (reference sequence).

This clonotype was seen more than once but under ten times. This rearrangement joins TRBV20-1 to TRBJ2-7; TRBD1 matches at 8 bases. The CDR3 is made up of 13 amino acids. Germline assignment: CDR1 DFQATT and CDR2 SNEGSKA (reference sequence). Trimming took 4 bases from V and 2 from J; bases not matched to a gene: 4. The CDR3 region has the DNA TGCAGTGCTAAAGGACAGGGTACCTACGAGCAGTACTTC. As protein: CSAKGQGTYEQYF.

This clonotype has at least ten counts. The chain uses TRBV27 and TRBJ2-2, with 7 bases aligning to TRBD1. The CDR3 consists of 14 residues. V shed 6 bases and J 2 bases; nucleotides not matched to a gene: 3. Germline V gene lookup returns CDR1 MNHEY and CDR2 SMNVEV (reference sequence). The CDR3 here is CASRRDSNTGELFF. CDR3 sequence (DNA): TGTGCCAGCAGACGGGACAGCAACACCGGGGAGCTGTTTTTT.

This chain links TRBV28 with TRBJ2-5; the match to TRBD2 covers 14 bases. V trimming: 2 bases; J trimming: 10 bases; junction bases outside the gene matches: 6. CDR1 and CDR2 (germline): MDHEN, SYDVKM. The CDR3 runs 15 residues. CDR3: CASSLPGLAGVGQYF. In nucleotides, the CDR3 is TGTGCCAGCAGTTTACCGGGACTAGCGGGAGTGGGCCAGTACTTC.

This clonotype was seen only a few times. The DNA of the CDR3 is TGTGCCAGCAGCCTTAGCGGGGGGCGCCACTACGAGCAGTACTTC. It codes for CASSLSGGRHYEQYF. The V call is TRBV3-1, the J call TRBJ2-7, with 10 nucleotides matching TRBD2. V lost 4 bases, J lost 3 bases, and 6 bases stayed unmatched. Germline assignment: CDR1 LGHDT and CDR2 YNNKEL (reference sequence). The CDR3 covers 15 residues.

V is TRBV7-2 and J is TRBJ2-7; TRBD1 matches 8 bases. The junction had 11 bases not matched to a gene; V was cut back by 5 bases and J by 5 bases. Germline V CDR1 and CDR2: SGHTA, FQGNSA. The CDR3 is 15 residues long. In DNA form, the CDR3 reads TGTGCCAGCAGCCTTGGACAGGGTTCGTCTAACGAGCAGTACTTC. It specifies CASSLGQGSSNEQYF. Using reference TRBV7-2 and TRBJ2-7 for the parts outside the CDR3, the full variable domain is GAGVSQSPSNKVTEKGKDVELRCDPISGHTALYWYRQSLGQGLEFLIYFQGNSAPDKSGLPSDRFSAERTGGSVSTLTIQRTQQEDSAVYLCASSLGQGSSNEQYFGPGTRLTVT.

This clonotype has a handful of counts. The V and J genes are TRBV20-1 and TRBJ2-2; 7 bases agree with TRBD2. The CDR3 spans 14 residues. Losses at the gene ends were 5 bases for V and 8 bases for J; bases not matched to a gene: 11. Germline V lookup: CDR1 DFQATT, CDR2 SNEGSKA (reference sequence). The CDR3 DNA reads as TGCAGTGCTCTCTCCTCCGGAGCGGGGGGGGAGCTGTTTTTT. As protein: CSALSSGAGGELFF.

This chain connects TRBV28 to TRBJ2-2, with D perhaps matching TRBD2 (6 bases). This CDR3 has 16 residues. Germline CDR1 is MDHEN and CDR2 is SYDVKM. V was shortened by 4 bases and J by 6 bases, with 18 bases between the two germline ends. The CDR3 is CASSSPRETEAGELFF. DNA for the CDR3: TGTGCCAGCAGTTCCCCACGGGAGACCGAGGCCGGGGAGCTGTTTTTT.

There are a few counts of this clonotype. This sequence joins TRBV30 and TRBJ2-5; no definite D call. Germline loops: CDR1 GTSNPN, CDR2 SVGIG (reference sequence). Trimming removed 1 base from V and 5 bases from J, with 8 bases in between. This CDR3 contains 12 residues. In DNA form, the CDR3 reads TGTGCCTGGAGTGGGGGATACGAGACCCAGTACTTC. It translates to CAWSGGYETQYF.

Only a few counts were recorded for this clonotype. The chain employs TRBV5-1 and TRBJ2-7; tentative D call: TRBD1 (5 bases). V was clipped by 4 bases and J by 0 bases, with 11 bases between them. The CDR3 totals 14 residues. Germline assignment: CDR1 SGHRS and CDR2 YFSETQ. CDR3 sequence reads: CASSTTGSSYEQYF. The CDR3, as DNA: TGCGCCAGCAGCACCACAGGTAGCTCCTACGAGCAGTACTTC. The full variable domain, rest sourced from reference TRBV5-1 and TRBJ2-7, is KAGVTQTPRYLIKTRGQQVTLSCSPISGHRSVSWYQQTPGQGLQFLFEYFSETQRNKGNFPGRFSGRQFSNSRSEMNVSTLELGDSALYLCASSTTGSSYEQYFGPGTRLTVT.

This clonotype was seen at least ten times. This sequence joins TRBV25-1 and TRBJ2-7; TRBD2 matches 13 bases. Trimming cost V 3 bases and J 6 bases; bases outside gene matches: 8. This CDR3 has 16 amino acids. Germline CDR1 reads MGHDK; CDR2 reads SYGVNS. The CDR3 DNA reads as TGTGCCAGCAGTGAGTCTACTAGCGGGAGGGCCTCCGAGCAGTACTTC. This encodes CASSESTSGRASEQYF.

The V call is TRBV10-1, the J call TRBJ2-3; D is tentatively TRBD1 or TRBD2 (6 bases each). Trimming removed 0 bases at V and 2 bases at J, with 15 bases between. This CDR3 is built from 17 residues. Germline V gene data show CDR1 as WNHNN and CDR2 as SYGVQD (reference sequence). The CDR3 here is CASSESRWGADTDTQYF. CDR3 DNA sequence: TGCGCCAGCAGTGAGTCCCGGTGGGGGGCCGACACAGATACGCAGTATTTT.

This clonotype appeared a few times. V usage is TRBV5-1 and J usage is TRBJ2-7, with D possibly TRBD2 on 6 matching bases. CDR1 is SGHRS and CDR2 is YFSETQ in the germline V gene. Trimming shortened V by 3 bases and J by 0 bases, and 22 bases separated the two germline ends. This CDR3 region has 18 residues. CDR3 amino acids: CASSWTGRPAEGSYEQYF. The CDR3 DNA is TGCGCCAGCAGCTGGACCGGCAGACCTGCGGAGGGCTCCTACGAGCAGTACTTC.

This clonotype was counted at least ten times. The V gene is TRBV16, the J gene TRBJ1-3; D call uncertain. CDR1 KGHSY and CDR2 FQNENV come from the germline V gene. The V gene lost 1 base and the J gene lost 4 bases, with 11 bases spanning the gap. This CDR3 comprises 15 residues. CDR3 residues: CASSQLRHSGNTIYF. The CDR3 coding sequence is TGTGCCAGCAGCCAATTACGACATTCAGGAAACACCATATATTTT.

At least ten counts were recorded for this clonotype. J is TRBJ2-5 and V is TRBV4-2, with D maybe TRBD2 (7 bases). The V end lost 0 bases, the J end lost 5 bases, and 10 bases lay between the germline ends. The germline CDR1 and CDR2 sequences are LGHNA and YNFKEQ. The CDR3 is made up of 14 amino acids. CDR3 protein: CASSQDRGAETQYF. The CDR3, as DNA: TGTGCCAGCAGCCAAGATCGGGGGGCCGAGACCCAGTACTTC.

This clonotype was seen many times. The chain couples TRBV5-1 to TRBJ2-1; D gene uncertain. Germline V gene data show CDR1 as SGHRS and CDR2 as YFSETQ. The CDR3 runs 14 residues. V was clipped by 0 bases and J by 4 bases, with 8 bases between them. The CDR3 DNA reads TGCGCCAGCAGCTTGGTTGGCGGATACAATGAGCAGTTCTTC. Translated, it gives CASSLVGGYNEQFF.

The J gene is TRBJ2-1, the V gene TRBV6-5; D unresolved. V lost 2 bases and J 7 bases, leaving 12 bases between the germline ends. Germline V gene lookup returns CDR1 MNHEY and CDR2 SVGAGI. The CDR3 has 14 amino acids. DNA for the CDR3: TGTGCCAGCAGTTACCTCTGGAGTCTGAATGAGCAGTTCTTC. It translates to CASSYLWSLNEQFF.

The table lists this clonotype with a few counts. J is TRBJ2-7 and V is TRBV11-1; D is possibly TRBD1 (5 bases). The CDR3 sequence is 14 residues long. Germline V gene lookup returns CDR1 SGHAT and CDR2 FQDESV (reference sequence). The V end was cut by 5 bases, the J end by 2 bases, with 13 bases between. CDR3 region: CASSPGRVTYEQYF. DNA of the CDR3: TGTGCCAGCAGCCCTGGCAGGGTCACCTACGAGCAGTACTTC.

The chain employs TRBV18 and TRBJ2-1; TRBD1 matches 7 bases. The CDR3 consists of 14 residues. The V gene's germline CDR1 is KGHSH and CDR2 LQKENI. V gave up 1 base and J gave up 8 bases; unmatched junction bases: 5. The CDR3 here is CASSPRDSWDEQFF. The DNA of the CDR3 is TGTGCCAGCTCACCACGGGACAGCTGGGATGAGCAGTTCTTC.

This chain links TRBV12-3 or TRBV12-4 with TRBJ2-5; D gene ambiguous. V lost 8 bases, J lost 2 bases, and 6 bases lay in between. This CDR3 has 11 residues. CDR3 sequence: CASASQETQYF. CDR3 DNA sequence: TGTGCCAGCGCCTCACAAGAGACCCAGTACTTC.

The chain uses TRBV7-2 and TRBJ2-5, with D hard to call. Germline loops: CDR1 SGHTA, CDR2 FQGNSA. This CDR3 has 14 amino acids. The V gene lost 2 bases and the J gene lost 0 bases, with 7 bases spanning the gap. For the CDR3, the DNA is TGTGCCAGCAGCTTACGGCGGAACCAAGAGACCCAGTACTTC. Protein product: CASSLRRNQETQYF.

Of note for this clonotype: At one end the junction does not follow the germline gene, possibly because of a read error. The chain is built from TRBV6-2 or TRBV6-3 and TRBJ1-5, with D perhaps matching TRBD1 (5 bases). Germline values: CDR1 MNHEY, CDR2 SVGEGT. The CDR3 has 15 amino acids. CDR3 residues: CASSSWEGRYQPEHF. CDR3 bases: TGTGCCAGCAGTTCCTGGGAGGGACGATATCAGCCCGAGCATTTT.

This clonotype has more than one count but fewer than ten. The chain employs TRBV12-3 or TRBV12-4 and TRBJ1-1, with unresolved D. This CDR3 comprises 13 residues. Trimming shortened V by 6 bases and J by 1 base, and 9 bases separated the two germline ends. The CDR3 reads CASRGWTNTEAFF. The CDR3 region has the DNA TGTGCCAGCAGGGGCTGGACGAACACTGAAGCTTTCTTT.